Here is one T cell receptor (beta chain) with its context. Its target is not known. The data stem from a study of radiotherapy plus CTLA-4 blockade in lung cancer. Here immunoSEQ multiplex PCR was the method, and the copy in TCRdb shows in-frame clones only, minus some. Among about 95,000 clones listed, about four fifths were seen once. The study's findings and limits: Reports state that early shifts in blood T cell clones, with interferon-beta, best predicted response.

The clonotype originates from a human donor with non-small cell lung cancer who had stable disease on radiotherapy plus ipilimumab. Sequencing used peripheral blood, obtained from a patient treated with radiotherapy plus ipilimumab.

The CDR3 nucleotides are TGTGCCAGCAGACGGGACAGTAACTCCTACGAGCAGTACTTC. Its protein product is CASRRDSNSYEQYF. The chain employs TRBV7-3 and TRBJ2-7; TRBD1 matches 7 bases. The trim removed 6 bases at V and 0 bases at J, leaving 5 bases unmatched. The germline gives CDR1 SGHTA, CDR2 FQGTGA. The CDR3 runs 14 residues.